Listed here are 23 T cell receptor beta chains from one sample, sequenced in a study of CD8 T cells in ankylosing spondylitis. TCRdb independently ran MiXCR on the 5' RACE reads; one entry per CDR3 protein. The top ten clones hold 2.5% to 3.5% of a sample with about 130,000 distinct CDR3 sequences, about a tenth of them seen once. Input material: blood, either unsorted or a sorted T cell fraction (not recorded which). The receptor set was obtained from a male donor with ankylosing spondylitis or in good health (not recorded which).

This clonotype was counted many times. This chain uses TRBV27 with TRBJ2-2; TRBD1 agrees at 7 bases. V dropped 3 bases and J dropped 7; count of bases not matched to a gene: 8. Germline loops: CDR1 MNHEY, CDR2 SMNVEV (reference sequence). This CDR3 has 15 residues. CDR3 sequence (DNA): TGTGCCAGCAGTTTCGCAGGGGGAACGAGCGGGGAGCTGTTTTTT. This translates into CASSFAGGTSGELFF.

This clonotype was observed a handful of times. This chain links TRBV5-1 with TRBJ2-2, with TRBD1 matching 7 bases. V lost 4 bases, J lost 0 bases, and 6 bases stayed unmatched. CDR3 length: 16 residues. The germline CDR1 and CDR2 sequences are SGHRS and YFSETQ. CDR3 sequence (DNA): TGCGCCAGCAGCCCGATGACAGGGACGAACACCGGGGAGCTGTTTTTT. Its protein product is CASSPMTGTNTGELFF.

The rearrangement links TRBV11-1 to TRBJ2-3, with TRBD1 as a possible D gene (6 bases). Trimming removed 5 bases at V and 1 base at J, with 13 bases between. From germline, CDR1 is SGHAT and CDR2 FQDESV (reference sequence). This CDR3 has 15 residues. CDR3 coding DNA: TGTGCCAGCAGCAACCGACAGGCAGGCACAGATACGCAGTATTTT. Translating it yields CASSNRQAGTDTQYF. Variable domain in full (rest from reference TRBV11-1 and TRBJ2-3): EAEVAQSPRYKITEKSQAVAFWCDPISGHATLYWYRQILGQGPELLVQFQDESVVDDSQLPKDRFSAERLKGVDSTLKIQPAELGDSAMYLCASSNRQAGTDTQYFGPGTRLTVL.

This clonotype was observed many times. The chain is built from TRBV6-2 or TRBV6-3 and TRBJ1-5, with D perhaps matching TRBD1 (6 bases). V was pared by 3 bases and J by 0 bases, with 9 bases between. The V gene's germline CDR1 is MNHEY and CDR2 SVGEGT. CDR3 length equals 15 residues. CDR3 sequence reads: CASSYDRSSNQPQHF. CDR3 coding DNA: TGTGCCAGCAGTTATGACAGGAGTAGCAATCAGCCCCAGCATTTT.

This clonotype turned up a few times. This chain links TRBV4-3 with TRBJ2-7, with unresolved D. Trimming took off 4 bases at V and 7 bases at J, with 14 bases between the two ends. Looked up from germline, CDR1 is LGHNA and CDR2 is YSLEER. CDR3 length: 13 residues. The chain's CDR3 is CASSPELSKEQYF. The CDR3 bases are TGCGCCAGCAGCCCGGAACTTTCTAAGGAGCAGTACTTC.

Note on this clonotype: A read error may explain this, as a much larger clone is one base away. This chain links TRBV3-1 with TRBJ2-7; D not resolved. The germline V gene has CDR1 LGHDT and CDR2 YNNKEL (reference sequence). V was pared by 5 bases and J by 3 bases, with 14 bases between. The CDR3 spans 14 residues. The DNA of the CDR3 is TGTGCCAGCAGCAAATCTGTCCACGACTACGAGCAGTACTTC. As protein: CASSKSVHDYEQYF.

The V gene is TRBV18, the J gene TRBJ2-7, with no clear D. V was trimmed by 4 bases and J by 0 bases, leaving 10 bases between them. The CDR3 totals 14 residues. CDR1 and CDR2 (germline): KGHSH, LQKENI. The CDR3 nucleotides are TGTGCCAGCTCACGCAGCAGGAGCTCCTACGAGCAGTACTTC. Encoded protein: CASSRSRSSYEQYF.

In its sample, this clonotype was seen a few times. The chain combines TRBV20-1 with TRBJ2-3; 8 nucleotides match TRBD2. The CDR3 runs to 14 residues. Germline CDR1 DFQATT, CDR2 SNEGSKA (reference sequence). V shed 5 bases and J 7 bases; nucleotides not matched to a gene: 11. The DNA of the CDR3 is TGCAGTGCTGTAACCGGGACTAGGTGGAATACGCAGTATTTT. Translating it yields CSAVTGTRWNTQYF.

This clonotype came up many times. This chain joins TRBV29-1 and TRBJ2-5, with D hard to call. The CDR3 contains 12 residues. V gave up 4 bases and J gave up 5 bases, with 11 bases separating them. The V gene's germline CDR1 is SQVTM and CDR2 ANQGSEA. The CDR3 protein is CSVVPGDETQYF. CDR3 coding DNA: TGCAGCGTTGTGCCAGGCGATGAGACCCAGTACTTC.

J is TRBJ2-7 and V is TRBV20-1; 9 positions agree with TRBD1. V shed 3 bases, J shed 2 bases, and the junction held 14 bases outside the gene matches. In germline, CDR1 is DFQATT, CDR2 SNEGSKA (reference sequence). The CDR3 runs to 17 residues. CDR3 DNA: TGCAGTGCTAGGGGTAATCCTACAGGGGGCCCAACCTACGAGCAGTACTTC. Its translation: CSARGNPTGGPTYEQYF.

This clonotype appeared many times. The genes are TRBV12-3 or TRBV12-4 and TRBJ2-2, with 10 bases lining up with TRBD2. The CDR3 runs 16 residues. After removal of 7 bases from V and 6 bases from J, the junction contained 11 bases not matched to a gene. The chain's CDR3 is CASTQLAGAAPGELFF. The CDR3 DNA is TGTGCCAGCACCCAGCTAGCGGGAGCCGCCCCCGGGGAGCTGTTTTTT.

This clonotype was seen ten or more times. This chain links TRBV14 with TRBJ2-2, with D perhaps TRBD1 or TRBD2 (5 bases each). V lost 0 bases, J lost 4 bases, and 9 bases lay in between. CDR1 and CDR2 from the germline V gene are SGHDN and FVKESK. The CDR3 is made up of 15 amino acids. The CDR3 here is CASSQDLRGTGELFF. Here the CDR3 DNA reads TGTGCCAGCAGCCAAGATTTGAGGGGCACCGGGGAGCTGTTTTTT. The whole variable domain, remainder taken from reference TRBV14 and TRBJ2-2, is EAGVTQFPSHSVIEKGQTVTLRCDPISGHDNLYWYRRVMGKEIKFLLHFVKESKQDESGMPNNRFLAERTGGTYSTLKVQPAELEDSGVYFCASSQDLRGTGELFFGEGSRLTVL.

This clonotype came up many times. V usage is TRBV20-1 and J usage is TRBJ2-7; perhaps TRBD1 as D (5 bases). The CDR3 covers 14 residues. V lost 5 bases and J 2 bases, leaving 16 bases between the germline ends. Germline V gives CDR1 DFQATT, CDR2 SNEGSKA (reference sequence). DNA for the CDR3: TGCAGTGCTGGGTCGGTTGGGGCAGCCTACGAGCAGTACTTC. Translating gives CSAGSVGAAYEQYF.

This clonotype was picked up a small number of times. The gene calls are TRBV2 and TRBJ1-5; 7 bases are shared with TRBD1. The V gene end was trimmed by 3 bases and the J gene end by 6 bases; junction bases not matched to a gene: 5. Germline CDR1 SNHLY, CDR2 FYNNEI. The CDR3 is 14 amino acids. CDR3 region: CASSETGYFQPQHF. CDR3 sequence (DNA): TGTGCCAGCAGTGAGACAGGGTATTTTCAGCCCCAGCATTTT.

V gene TRBV27 combines with J gene TRBJ2-2; D might be TRBD1 (5 bases). The V gene lost 7 bases and the J gene lost 3 bases, with 24 bases spanning the gap. The CDR3 runs to 18 residues. Germline CDR1 reads MNHEY; CDR2 reads SMNVEV (reference sequence). CDR3 protein: CASTRSRQSGRYTGELFF. CDR3 coding DNA: TGTGCCAGCACCCGATCTCGGCAGTCAGGGCGATACACCGGGGAGCTGTTTTTT.

This clonotype was found many times. This chain joins TRBV5-6 and TRBJ2-7, with D possibly called TRBD1 or TRBD2 (5 bases each). Germline loops: CDR1 SGHDT, CDR2 YYEEEE. Trimming took 0 bases from V and 0 from J, leaving 10 bases between them. The CDR3 consists of 15 residues. DNA for the CDR3: TGTGCCAGCAGCTTGGCCGGGACGGACTCCTACGAGCAGTACTTC. Encoded protein: CASSLAGTDSYEQYF.

Many counts were recorded for this clonotype. This rearrangement joins TRBV29-1 to TRBJ2-2; 9 bases are a match to TRBD1. The J segment lost 3 bases and the V segment lost 7 bases, leaving 12 bases of the junction unmatched. The CDR3 runs to 16 residues. From germline, CDR1 is SQVTM and CDR2 ANQGSEA. CDR3 protein: CSAKRPGTGHTGELFF. Here the CDR3 DNA reads TGCAGCGCAAAGCGGCCCGGGACAGGGCACACCGGGGAGCTGTTTTTT.

This clonotype has at least ten counts. The rearrangement links TRBV12-3 or TRBV12-4 to TRBJ2-5; TRBD1 is a possible D gene (5 bases). V was trimmed by 6 bases and J by 2 bases, leaving 10 bases between them. This CDR3 region has 13 residues. The DNA for the CDR3 is TGTGCCAGCAGAATGACAGCGCAAGAGACCCAGTACTTC. Amino acids: CASRMTAQETQYF.

The sample holds many counts of this clonotype. The CDR3 spells CASSLAQLEQYF. The CDR3 DNA sequence: TGTGCCAGCAGTTTAGCCCAATTAGAGCAGTACTTC. This chain joins TRBV12-3 or TRBV12-4 and TRBJ2-7; D not certain. This CDR3 region has 12 residues. Trimming removed 0 bases from V and 7 bases from J, with 7 bases in between.

The table lists this clonotype with many counts. This chain connects TRBV20-1 to TRBJ2-3; TRBD2 might be the D (5 bases). The V end lost 1 base, the J end lost 3 bases, and 11 bases lay between the germline ends. The CDR3 is 14 residues long. Germline V gene lookup returns CDR1 DFQATT and CDR2 SNEGSKA (reference sequence). For the CDR3, the DNA is TGCAGTGCTAGAGGGTTAGCGAGGACAGATACGCAGTATTTT. As protein: CSARGLARTDTQYF.

The rearrangement uses TRBV20-1 and TRBJ1-5, with 9 nucleotides matching TRBD1. The CDR3 is made up of 14 amino acids. From germline, CDR1 is DFQATT and CDR2 SNEGSKA (reference sequence). V shed 3 bases, J shed 6 bases, and the junction held 6 bases outside the gene matches. The CDR3 DNA reads TGCAGTGCTAGTTTGGGACAGGGAATTCAGCCCCAGCATTTT. Translating gives CSASLGQGIQPQHF.

The chain is built from TRBV27 and TRBJ2-1; possibly TRBD1 or TRBD2 for D (6 bases each). Germline V gene lookup returns CDR1 MNHEY and CDR2 SMNVEV (reference sequence). The CDR3 contains 15 residues. The V gene lost 4 bases and the J gene lost 14 bases, with 24 bases spanning the gap. DNA for the CDR3: TGTGCCAGCAGTTCTACAGGGAGGAGTCAAGTTTCCGAGTTCTTC. Translating gives CASSSTGRSQVSEFF.

The chain combines TRBV2 with TRBJ2-2; D may be TRBD1 (7 bases). Germline lookup yields CDR1 SNHLY and CDR2 FYNNEI. Trimming took off 6 bases at V and 2 bases at J, with 13 bases between the two ends. The CDR3 length is 15 residues. CDR3 protein: CASRGGTANTGELFF. The CDR3 DNA sequence: TGTGCCAGCAGAGGCGGGACAGCTAACACCGGGGAGCTGTTTTTT.